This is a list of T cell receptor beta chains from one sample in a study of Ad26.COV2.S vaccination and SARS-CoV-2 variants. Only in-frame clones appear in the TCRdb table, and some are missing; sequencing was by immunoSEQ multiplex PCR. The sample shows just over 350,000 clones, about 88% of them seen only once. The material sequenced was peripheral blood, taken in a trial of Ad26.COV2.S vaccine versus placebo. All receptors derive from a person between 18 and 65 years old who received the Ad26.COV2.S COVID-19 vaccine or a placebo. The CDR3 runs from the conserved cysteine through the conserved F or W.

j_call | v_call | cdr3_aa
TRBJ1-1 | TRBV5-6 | CASSLGDRDKTEAFF
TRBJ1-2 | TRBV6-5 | CASSDSGTGSRGYTF
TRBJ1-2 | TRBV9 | CASSAHRANYGYTF
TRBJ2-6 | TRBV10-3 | CAISDAGPRDRAPSGANVLTF
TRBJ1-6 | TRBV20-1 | CSASLGSSYNSPLHF
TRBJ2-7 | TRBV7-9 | CASSLDRGYEQYF
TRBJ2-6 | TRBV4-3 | CASSQAGQGASGANVLTF
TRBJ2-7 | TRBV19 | CASSPGQPYEQYF
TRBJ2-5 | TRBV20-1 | CSASFRTGMGTQYF
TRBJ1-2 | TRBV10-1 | CASSEGTGGYYGYTF
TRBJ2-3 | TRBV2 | CASSARLAGTDTQYF
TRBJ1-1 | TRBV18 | CASSPVGYTEAFF
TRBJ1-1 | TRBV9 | CASSAGTGSMEAFF
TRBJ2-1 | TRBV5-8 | CASSYLAGGTYNEQFF
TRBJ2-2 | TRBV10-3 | CAISESFRTGGLMNTGELFF
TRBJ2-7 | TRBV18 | CASSPFHEQYF
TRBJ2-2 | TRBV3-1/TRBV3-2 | CASTLSGRGYTGELFF
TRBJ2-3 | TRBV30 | CAYQTGGGISDTQYF
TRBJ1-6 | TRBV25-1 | CASRKRGANYNSPLHF
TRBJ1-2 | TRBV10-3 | CAISVPGRGYTF
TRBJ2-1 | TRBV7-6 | CASSPLQGPYNEQFF
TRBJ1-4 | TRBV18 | CASSPAVAATNEKLFF
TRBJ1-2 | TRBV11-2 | CASSSQQGADGYTF
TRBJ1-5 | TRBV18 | CASSMDRNQPQHF
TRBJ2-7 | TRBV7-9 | CASSGERWEQYF
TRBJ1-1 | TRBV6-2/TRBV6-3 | CASSSGPLEWAEAFF
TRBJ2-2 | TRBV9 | CASSGGGTGELFF
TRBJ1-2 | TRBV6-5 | CASSIAGTGSYGYTF
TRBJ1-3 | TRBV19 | CASSIAGTGSSGNTIYF
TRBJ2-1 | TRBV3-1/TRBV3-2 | CASSHFSGGAFNEQFF
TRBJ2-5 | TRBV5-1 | CASREGTAQETQYF
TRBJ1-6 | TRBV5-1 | CASSLVQGGDNSPLHF
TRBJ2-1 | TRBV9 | CASSGSGRWDEQFF
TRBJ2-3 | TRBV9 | CASSVGLAGGPWVTDTQYF
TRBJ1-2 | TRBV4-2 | CASSQGMGYTF
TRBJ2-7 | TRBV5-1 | CASSLGTFTYEQYF
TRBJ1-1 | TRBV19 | CASSKDRGSGDTEAFF
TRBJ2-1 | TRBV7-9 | CASSLTTSGPYNEQFF
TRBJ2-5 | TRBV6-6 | CASTSSSKQETQYF
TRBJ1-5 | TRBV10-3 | CAISDGGYSNQPQHF
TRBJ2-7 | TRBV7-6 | CASSSGVVSYEQYF
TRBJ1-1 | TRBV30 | CAWSVSSTEAFF
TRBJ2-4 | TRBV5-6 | CASSLRSEKNIQYF
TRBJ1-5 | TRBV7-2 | CASSTPTAGGNQPQHF
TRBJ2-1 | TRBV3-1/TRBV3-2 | CASSQDFGVGYNEQFF
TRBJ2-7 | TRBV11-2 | CASTPKSEVGSYEQYF
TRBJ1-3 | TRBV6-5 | CASSPRTGSGNTIYF
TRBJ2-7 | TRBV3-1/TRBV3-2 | CASSQEKGKFYEQYF
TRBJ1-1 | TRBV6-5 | CASRKTGGYTEAFF
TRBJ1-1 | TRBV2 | CASRDRAPGTEAFF
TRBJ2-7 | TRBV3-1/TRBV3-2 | CASSQDAGRRSSYEQYF
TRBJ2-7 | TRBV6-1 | CASSEGGVSYEQYF